Shown below are 6 T cell receptor beta chains from a single sample sequenced in a study of cytomegalovirus exposure and HLA in healthy donors. PCR employed 60 Vbeta and 13 Jbeta primers. Only in-frame clones appear in the TCRdb table, and some are missing; sequencing was by immunoSEQ multiplex PCR. The data show roughly 40,000 clones, roughly 81% seen once. Specimen: PBMCs. These receptors were obtained from a woman in her thirties or forties in good health and CMV-seronegative.

This clone has just one count. This chain connects TRBV6-1 to TRBJ2-7, with D possibly matching TRBD2 (5 bases). The CDR3 is 14 amino acids. Germline assignment: CDR1 MNHNS and CDR2 SASEGT. V was cut by 6 bases and J by 0 bases, with 12 bases left in between. The CDR3 DNA follows: TGTGCCAGCAGACTCCGAGGGATCTCCTACGAGCAGTACTTC. Translation: CASRLRGISYEQYF.

The V and J genes are TRBV7-6 and TRBJ2-2; D gene unclear. V gave up 1 base and J gave up 7 bases, with 10 bases separating them. The CDR3 sequence is 14 residues long. Looked up from germline, CDR1 is SGHVS and CDR2 is FNYEAQ. The CDR3 reads CASSLDPSVGELFF. The CDR3 region has the DNA TGTGCCAGCAGCTTAGACCCCAGTGTCGGGGAGCTGTTTTTT. The full variable domain, rest sourced from reference TRBV7-6 and TRBJ2-2, is GAGVSQSPRYKVTKRGQDVALRCDPISGHVSLYWYRQALGQGPEFLTYFNYEAQQDKSGLPNDRFSAERPEGSISTLTIQRTEQRDSAMYRCASSLDPSVGELFFGEGSRLTVL.

In its sample, this clone was seen once. The chain couples TRBV6-5 to TRBJ1-2; 9 bases match TRBD1. CDR3 length: 16 amino acids. Per germline, CDR1 MNHEY and CDR2 SVGAGI. The junction had 11 bases not matched to a gene; V was cut back by 2 bases and J by 7 bases. The CDR3 DNA is TGTGCCAGCAGTTACGGTTCCGGGACAGGGACGAGTGGCTACACCTTC. Residues: CASSYGSGTGTSGYTF.

This chain connects TRBV29-1 to TRBJ2-5, with D possibly TRBD1 on 5 matching bases. Germline lookup yields CDR1 SQVTM and CDR2 ANQGSEA. Trimming shortened V by 4 bases and J by 5 bases, and 11 bases separated the two germline ends. The CDR3 contains 12 residues. CDR3 sequence reads: CSVALAGETQYF. As DNA, the CDR3 is TGCAGCGTTGCTCTCGCAGGGGAGACCCAGTACTTC.

The CDR3 DNA follows: TGTGCCAGCAGCGATTTAACTAGCCCCGACCCAGATACGCAGTATTTT. Translation: CASSDLTSPDPDTQYF. V usage is TRBV5-5 and J usage is TRBJ2-3, with D possibly TRBD2 on 6 matching bases. V lost 4 bases and J lost 4, with 19 bases in between. CDR1 SGHKS and CDR2 YYEKEE come from the germline V gene (reference sequence). CDR3 length: 16 amino acids.

This clone has a handful of counts. The rearrangement uses TRBV28 and TRBJ2-1, with TRBD2 identical over 8 bases. CDR1 is MDHEN and CDR2 is SYDVKM in the germline V gene. CDR3 length: 15 residues. The V segment lost 3 bases and the J segment 4 bases; nucleotides outside the gene matches: 5. The CDR3, as DNA: TGTGCCAGCAGTTTCGGGGGGGCTCTTTACAATGAGCAGTTCTTC. Protein sequence: CASSFGGALYNEQFF.